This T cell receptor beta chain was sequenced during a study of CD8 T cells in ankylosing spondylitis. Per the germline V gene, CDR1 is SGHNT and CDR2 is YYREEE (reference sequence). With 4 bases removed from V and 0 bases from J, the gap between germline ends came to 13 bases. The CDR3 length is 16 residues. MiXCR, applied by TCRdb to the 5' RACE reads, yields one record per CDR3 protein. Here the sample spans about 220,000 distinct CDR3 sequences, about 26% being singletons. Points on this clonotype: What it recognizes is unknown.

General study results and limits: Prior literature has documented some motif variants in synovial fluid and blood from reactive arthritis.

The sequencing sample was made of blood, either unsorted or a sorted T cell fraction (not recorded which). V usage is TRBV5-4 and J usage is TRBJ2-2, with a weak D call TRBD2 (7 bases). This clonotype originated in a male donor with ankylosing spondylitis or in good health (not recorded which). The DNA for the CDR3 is TGTGCCAGCAGCGGGGGGGGCGGGGCGAACACCGGGGAGCTGTTTTTT. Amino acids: CASSGGGGANTGELFF.